This TCR beta chain was sequenced during a study of T cell responses to AZD1222 COVID-19 vaccine. The CDR3 is 15 residues long. Losses at the gene ends were 4 bases for V and 5 bases for J; bases not matched to a gene: 7. Germline loops: CDR1 LGHDT, CDR2 YNNKEL (reference sequence). Assay used: immunoSEQ multiplex PCR; TCRdb lists only in-frame clones, some missing. The sample has 150,000 to 250,000 clones, 93% seen once; the top ten hold over 0.95%. The chain has TRBV3-1 (or the pseudogene TRBV3-2) and TRBJ1-1; 10 nucleotides line up with TRBD1. The sample here was peripheral blood, taken 28 days after the second AZD1222 dose. This sequence was found in an adult who received the AZD1222 COVID-19 vaccine. CDR3 loop: CASSRNRDRGTEAFF. Here the CDR3 DNA reads TGTGCCAGCAGCCGAAACCGGGACAGGGGTACTGAAGCTTTCTTT.